This T cell receptor (beta chain) was identified during a study of blood T cell repertoires in COVID-19. The V end was cut by 10 bases, the J end by 1 base, with 14 bases between. CDR1 and CDR2 (germline): LNHDA, SQIVND (reference sequence). This CDR3 is built from 15 residues. Clones were read by immunoSEQ multiplex PCR, and TCRdb kept only the in-frame ones, dropping some. The table has 180,000 or so clones, 80% to 90% seen once; the top ten hold 13% to 15%. Participant ages covered about 18 to 89 years across 24 US areas. The rearrangement links TRBV19 to TRBJ2-6, with D unclear. Specimen: PBMCs or T cells enriched from blood (not recorded which). This TCR was recovered from a man aged 45-60 years who had recovered from COVID-19. CDR3: CATTSWASGANVLTF. CDR3 DNA: TGTGCCACTACCTCGTGGGCGTCTGGGGCCAACGTCCTGACTTTC. The variable domain in full, completed from reference TRBV19 and TRBJ2-6, reads DGGITQSPKYLFRKEGQNVTLSCEQNLNHDAMYWYRQDPGQGLRLIYYSQIVNDFQKGDIAEGYSVSREKKESFPLTVTSAQKNPTAFYLCATTSWASGANVLTFGAGSRLTVL.